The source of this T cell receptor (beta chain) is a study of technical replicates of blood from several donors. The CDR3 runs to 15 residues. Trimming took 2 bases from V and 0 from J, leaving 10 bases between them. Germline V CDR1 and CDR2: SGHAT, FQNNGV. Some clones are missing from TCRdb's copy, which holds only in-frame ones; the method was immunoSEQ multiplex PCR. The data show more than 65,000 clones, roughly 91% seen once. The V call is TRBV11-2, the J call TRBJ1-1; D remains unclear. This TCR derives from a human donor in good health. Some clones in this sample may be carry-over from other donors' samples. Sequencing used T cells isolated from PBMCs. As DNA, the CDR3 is TGTGCCAGCAGCTTAATTCGCCGGTTGAACACTGAAGCTTTCTTT. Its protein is CASSLIRRLNTEAFF.